The clone carrying this T cell receptor beta chain was recorded at least ten times. The antigen is not known. TCRdb re-derived calls from the 5' RACE reads in MiXCR, one entry per CDR3 protein. The sample lists 400,000 to 500,000 distinct CDR3 sequences; approximately 17% were seen once. The sample comes from a study of identical twins. General observations from the study: Researchers reported weaker excess twin sharing in beta out-of-frame sequences. A lower insertion count was a feature of abundant cord blood beta clonotypes, with no such feature in memory repertoires. Excess low generation probability was seen in twin-shared out-of-frame alpha sequences.

The source material was naive T cells sorted from blood. This TCR came from a middle-aged man in good health.

The CDR3 region is CASSLAGKYNEQFF. The CDR3 DNA is TGTGCCAGCAGCTTAGCTGGCAAGTACAATGAGCAGTTCTTC. This sequence joins TRBV7-9 and TRBJ2-1; D remains unclear. The germline gives CDR1 SEHNR, CDR2 FQNEAQ (reference sequence). Deletions cut 0 bases from V and 4 bases from J, with 7 bases between. The CDR3 has 14 residues.